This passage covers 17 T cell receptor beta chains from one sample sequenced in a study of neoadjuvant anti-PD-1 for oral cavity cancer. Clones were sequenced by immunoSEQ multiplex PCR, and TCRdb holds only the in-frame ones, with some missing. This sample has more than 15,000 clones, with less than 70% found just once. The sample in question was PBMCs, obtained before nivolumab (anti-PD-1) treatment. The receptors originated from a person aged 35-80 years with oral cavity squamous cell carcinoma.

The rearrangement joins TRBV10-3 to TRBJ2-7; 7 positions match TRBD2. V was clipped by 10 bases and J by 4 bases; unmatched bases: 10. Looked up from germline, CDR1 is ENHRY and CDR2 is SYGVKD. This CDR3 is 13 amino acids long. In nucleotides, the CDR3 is TGTGCCACCTCGAGCGGGGCGGTTTACGAGCAGTACTTC. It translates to CATSSGAVYEQYF.

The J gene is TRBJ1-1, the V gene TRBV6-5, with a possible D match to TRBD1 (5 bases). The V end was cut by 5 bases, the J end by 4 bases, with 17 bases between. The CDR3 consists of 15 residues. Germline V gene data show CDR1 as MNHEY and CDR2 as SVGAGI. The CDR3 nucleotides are TGTGCCAGCAGTCCCGGCGGGGGTCTTGGCACTGAAGCTTTCTTT. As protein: CASSPGGGLGTEAFF.

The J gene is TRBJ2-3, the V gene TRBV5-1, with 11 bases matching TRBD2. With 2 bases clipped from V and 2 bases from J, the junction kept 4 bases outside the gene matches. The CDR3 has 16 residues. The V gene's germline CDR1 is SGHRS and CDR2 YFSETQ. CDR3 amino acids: CASSFTSGSYTDTQYF. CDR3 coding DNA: TGCGCCAGCAGCTTTACTAGCGGGAGCTACACAGATACGCAGTATTTT.

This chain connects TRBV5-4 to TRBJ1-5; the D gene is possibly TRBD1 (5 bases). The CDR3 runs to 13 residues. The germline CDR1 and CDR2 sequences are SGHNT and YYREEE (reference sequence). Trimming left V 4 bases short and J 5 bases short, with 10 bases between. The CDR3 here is CASSAATDQPQHF. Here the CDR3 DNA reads TGTGCCAGCAGCGCGGCGACAGATCAGCCCCAGCATTTT.

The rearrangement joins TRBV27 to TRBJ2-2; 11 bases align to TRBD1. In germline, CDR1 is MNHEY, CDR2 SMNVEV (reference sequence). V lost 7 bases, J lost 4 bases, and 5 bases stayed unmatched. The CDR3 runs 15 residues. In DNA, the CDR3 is TGTGCCAGCATTGCCGGGACAGGGGGCACCGGGGAGCTGTTTTTT. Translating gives CASIAGTGGTGELFF.

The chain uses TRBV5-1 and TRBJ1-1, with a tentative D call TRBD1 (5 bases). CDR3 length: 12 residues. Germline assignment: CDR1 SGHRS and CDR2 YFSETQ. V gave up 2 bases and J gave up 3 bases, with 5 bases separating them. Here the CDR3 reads CASSLGDTEAFF. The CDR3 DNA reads TGCGCCAGCAGCTTAGGGGACACTGAAGCTTTCTTT.

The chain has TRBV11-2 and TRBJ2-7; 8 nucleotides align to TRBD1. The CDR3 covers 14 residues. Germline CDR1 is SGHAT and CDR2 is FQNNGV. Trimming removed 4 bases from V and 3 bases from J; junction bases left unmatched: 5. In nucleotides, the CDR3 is TGTGCCAGCAGCTCGCTCGGACAGGGCTACGAGCAGTACTTC. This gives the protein CASSSLGQGYEQYF.

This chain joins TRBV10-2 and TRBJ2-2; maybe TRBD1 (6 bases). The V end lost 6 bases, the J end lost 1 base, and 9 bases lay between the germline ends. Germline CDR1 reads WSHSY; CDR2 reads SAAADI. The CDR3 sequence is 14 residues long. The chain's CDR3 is CASRPGQNTGELFF. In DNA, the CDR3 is TGCGCCAGCAGACCGGGACAGAACACCGGGGAGCTGTTTTTT.

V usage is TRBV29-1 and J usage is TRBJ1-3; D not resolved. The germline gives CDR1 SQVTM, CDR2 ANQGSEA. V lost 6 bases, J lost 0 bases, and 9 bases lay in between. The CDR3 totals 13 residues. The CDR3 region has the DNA TGCAGCGTAGGGCAAAGCTCTGGAAACACCATATATTTT. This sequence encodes CSVGQSSGNTIYF.

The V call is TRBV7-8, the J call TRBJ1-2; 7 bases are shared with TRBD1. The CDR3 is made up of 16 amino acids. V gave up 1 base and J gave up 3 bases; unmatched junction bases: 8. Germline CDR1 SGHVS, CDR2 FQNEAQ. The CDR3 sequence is CASSLGKGAFDYGYTF. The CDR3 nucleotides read TGTGCCAGCAGCTTAGGGAAGGGGGCCTTCGACTATGGCTACACCTTC.

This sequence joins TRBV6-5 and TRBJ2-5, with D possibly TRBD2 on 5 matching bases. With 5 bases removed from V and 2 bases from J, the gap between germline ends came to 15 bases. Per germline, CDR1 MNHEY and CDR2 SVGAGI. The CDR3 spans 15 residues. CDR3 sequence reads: CASSNYRGSQETQYF. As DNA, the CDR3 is TGTGCCAGCAGTAATTACCGGGGATCACAAGAGACCCAGTACTTC.

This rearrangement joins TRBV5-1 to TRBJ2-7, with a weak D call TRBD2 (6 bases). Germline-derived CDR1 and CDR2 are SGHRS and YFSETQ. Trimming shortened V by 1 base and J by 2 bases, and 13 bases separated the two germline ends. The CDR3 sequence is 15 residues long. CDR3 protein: CASSLRPSAAYEQYF. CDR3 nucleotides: TGCGCCAGCAGCTTGAGGCCTAGCGCCGCCTACGAGCAGTACTTC.

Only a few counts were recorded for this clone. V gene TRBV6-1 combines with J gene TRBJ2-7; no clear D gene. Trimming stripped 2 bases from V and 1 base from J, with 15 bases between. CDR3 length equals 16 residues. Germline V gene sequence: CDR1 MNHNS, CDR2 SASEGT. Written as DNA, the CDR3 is TGTGCCAGCAGTGAACCCCTGGGTGGCAGGTCCTACGAGCAGTACTTC. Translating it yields CASSEPLGGRSYEQYF.

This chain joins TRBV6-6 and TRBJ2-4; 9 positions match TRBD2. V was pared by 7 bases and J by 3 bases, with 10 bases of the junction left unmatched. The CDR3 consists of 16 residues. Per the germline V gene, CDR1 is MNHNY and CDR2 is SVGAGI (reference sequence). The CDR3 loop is CASINLAGVGKNIQYF. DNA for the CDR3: TGTGCCAGCATCAATTTAGCGGGAGTTGGCAAAAACATTCAGTACTTC.

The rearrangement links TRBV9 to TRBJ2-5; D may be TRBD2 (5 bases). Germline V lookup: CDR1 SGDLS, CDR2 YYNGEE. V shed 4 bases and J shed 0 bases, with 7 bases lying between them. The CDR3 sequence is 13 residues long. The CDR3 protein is CASSPGDQETQYF. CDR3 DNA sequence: TGTGCCAGCAGCCCCGGGGACCAAGAGACCCAGTACTTC.

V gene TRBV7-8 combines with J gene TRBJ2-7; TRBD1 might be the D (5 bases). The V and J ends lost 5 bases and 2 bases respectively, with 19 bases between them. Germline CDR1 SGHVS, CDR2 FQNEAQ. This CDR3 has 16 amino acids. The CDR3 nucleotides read TGTGCCAGCAGCCGAACAGTTACAGGCGGCACCTACGAGCAGTACTTC. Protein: CASSRTVTGGTYEQYF.

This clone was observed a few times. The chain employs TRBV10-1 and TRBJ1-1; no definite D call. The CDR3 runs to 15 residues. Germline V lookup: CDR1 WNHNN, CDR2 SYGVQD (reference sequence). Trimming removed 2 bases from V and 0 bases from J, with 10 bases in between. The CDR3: CASSERGRMNTEAFF. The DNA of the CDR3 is TGCGCCAGCAGTGAGAGAGGGCGGATGAACACTGAAGCTTTCTTT.